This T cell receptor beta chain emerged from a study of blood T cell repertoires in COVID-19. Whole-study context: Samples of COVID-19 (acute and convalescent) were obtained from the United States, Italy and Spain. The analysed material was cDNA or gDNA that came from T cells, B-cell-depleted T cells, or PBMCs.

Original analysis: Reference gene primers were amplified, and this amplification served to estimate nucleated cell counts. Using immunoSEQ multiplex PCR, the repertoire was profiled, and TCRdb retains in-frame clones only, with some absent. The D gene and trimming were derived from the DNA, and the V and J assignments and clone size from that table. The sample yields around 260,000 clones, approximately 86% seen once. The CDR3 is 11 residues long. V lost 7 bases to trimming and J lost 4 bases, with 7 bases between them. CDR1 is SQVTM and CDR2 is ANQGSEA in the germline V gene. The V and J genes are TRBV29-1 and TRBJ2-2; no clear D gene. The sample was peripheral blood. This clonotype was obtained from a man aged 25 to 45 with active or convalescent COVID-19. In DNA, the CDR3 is TGCAGCGGTCATAGCACCGGGGAGCTGTTTTTT. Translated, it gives CSGHSTGELFF.